The present entry profiles one TCR beta chain with its context. This entry belongs to a study of T cell changes during pregnancy in multiple sclerosis. The repertoire was sequenced with immunoSEQ multiplex PCR; TCRdb's copy has only in-frame clones and lacks some. The data hold roughly 55,000 clones, with about 92% observed a single time. This clonotype originated in a female donor in good health, enrolled as a control in a pregnancy study. The source material was CD4+ T cells from peripheral blood mononuclear cells, sampled after pregnancy.

CDR3 amino acids: CASSPSSGYSTDTQYF. CDR3 in DNA: TGTGCCAGCAGCCCTAGCAGCGGTTATAGTACAGATACGCAGTATTTT. The chain is built from TRBV7-8 and TRBJ2-3; D perhaps matches TRBD2 (5 bases). From germline, CDR1 is SGHVS and CDR2 FQNEAQ. V lost 5 bases to trimming and J lost 3 bases, with 18 bases between them. The CDR3 has 16 amino acids.